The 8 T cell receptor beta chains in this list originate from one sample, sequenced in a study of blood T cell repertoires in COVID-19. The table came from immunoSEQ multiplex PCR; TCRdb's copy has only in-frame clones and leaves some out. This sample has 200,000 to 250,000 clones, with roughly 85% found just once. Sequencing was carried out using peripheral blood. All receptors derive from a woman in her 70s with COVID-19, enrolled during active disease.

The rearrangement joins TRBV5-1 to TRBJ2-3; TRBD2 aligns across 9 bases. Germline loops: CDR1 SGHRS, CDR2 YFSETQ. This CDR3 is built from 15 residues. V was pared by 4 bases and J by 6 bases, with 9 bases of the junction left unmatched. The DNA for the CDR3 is TGCGCCAGCAGCGCCGTGGCTAGCGGGACGGATACGCAGTATTTT. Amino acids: CASSAVASGTDTQYF.

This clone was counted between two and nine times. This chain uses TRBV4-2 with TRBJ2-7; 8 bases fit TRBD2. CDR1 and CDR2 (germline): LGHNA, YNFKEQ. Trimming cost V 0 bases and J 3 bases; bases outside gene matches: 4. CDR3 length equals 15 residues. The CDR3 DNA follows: TGTGCCAGCAGCCAAGATCTAGCGGGTCTCTACGAGCAGTACTTC. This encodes CASSQDLAGLYEQYF.

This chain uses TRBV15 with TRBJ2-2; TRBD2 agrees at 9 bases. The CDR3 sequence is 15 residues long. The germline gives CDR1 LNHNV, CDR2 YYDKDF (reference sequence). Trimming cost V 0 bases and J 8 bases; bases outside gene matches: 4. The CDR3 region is CATSRDTSGRGELFF. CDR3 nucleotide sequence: TGTGCCACCAGCAGAGACACCAGCGGGAGGGGGGAGCTGTTTTTT.

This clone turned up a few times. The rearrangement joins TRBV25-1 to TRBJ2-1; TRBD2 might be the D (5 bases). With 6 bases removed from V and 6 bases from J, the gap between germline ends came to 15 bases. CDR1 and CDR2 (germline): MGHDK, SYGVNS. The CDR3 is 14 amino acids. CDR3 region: CASRSNTAGNEQFF. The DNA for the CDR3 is TGTGCCAGCAGGAGTAACACGGCGGGCAATGAGCAGTTCTTC.

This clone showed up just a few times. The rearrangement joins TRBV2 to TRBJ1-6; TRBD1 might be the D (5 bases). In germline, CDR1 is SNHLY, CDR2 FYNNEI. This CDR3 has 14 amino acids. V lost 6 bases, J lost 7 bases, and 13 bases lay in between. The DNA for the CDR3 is TGTGCCAGCAGAGCGATGACAGTAAATTCACCCCTCCACTTT. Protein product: CASRAMTVNSPLHF.

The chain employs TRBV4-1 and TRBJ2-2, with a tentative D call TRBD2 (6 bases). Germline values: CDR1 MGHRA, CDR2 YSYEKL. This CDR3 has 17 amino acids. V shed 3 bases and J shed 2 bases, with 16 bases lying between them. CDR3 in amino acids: CASSQAARGSNTGELFF. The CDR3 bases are TGCGCCAGCAGCCAGGCGGCCCGGGGGAGTAACACCGGGGAGCTGTTTTTT.

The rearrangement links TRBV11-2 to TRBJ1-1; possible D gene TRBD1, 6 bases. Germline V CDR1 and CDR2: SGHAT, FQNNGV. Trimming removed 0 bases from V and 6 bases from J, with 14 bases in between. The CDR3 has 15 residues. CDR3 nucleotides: TGTGCCAGCAGCTTAGAATTGGTGGGGGCCTCTGAAGCTTTCTTT. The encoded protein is CASSLELVGASEAFF. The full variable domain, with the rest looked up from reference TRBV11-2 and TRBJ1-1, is EAGVAQSPRYKIIEKRQSVAFWCNPISGHATLYWYQQILGQGPKLLIQFQNNGVVDDSQLPKDRFSAERLKGVDSTLKIQPAKLEDSAVYLCASSLELVGASEAFFGQGTRLTVV.

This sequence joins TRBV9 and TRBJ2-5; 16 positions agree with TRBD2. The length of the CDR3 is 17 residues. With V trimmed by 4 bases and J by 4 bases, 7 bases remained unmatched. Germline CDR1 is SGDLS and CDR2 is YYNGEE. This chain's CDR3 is CASSPGLAGGVLETQYF. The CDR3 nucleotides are TGTGCCAGCAGCCCGGGACTAGCGGGAGGGGTCCTAGAGACCCAGTACTTC.